One T cell receptor (beta chain) is described in this entry. As yet, its antigen is unknown. This specimen comes from a study of OX40 agonist ivuxolimab in advanced cancers. Study context: An agonistic human IgG2 monoclonal antibody against OX40 (CD134) was given. Study outcomes and limitations: Compared with CD4+, CD8+ T cells on average had more expanded clones. CD4+ and CD8+ blood T cells expanded clonally by week 6 at 0.1 to 3.0 mg/kg.

TCRdb's copy holds only in-frame clones and misses some; the assay was immunoSEQ multiplex PCR. This sample has about 75,000 clones; roughly nine tenths occur once, and the top ten carry roughly 8.6%. Germline values: CDR1 KGHSH, CDR2 LQKENI. V gave up 1 base and J gave up 7 bases; unmatched junction bases: 2. This CDR3 has 13 amino acids. This receptor was obtained from an adult with an advanced solid tumor such as melanoma, head and neck, liver or kidney cancer. Sample: CD4+ or CD8+ T cells sorted from blood, taken in a trial of the OX40 agonist ivuxolimab. The J gene is TRBJ1-2, the V gene TRBV18; TRBD1 matches at 8 bases. Here the CDR3 DNA reads TGTGCCAGCTCACCACTGGACAGGGTTGGCTACACCTTC. Its protein is CASSPLDRVGYTF.